This TCR beta chain was identified in a study of cytomegalovirus exposure and HLA in healthy donors. Study-wide context: Ancestry clustering placed 81% of approximately 420 genotyped donors in the Caucasian-associated cluster.

Study outcomes and limitations: The authors later found HLA-associated TCR beta chains more clonally expanded than equally common others. TCR beta chain V- and J-gene trimming was linked, in a later analysis, to a missense variant in DCLRE1C. Cytomegalovirus status, reportedly, was diagnosed with high specificity and sensitivity by the classifier.

The PCR had 60 Vbeta and 13 Jbeta primers. Sequencing used immunoSEQ multiplex PCR; TCRdb keeps in-frame clones, though not all of them. The sample carries some 130,000 clones, roughly 85% recorded once. CDR1 and CDR2 (germline): LNHNV, YYDKDF (reference sequence). The V segment lost 0 bases and the J segment 4 bases; nucleotides outside the gene matches: 2. The CDR3 has 14 residues. This clone was observed a handful of times. Its target is unknown. Sequencing was carried out using PBMCs. The clonotype originates from a man in his forties in good health and CMV-seropositive. V and J are TRBV15 and TRBJ1-2; 7 nucleotides line up with TRBD1. CDR3 amino acids: CATSRERTGYGYTF. Here the CDR3 DNA reads TGTGCCACCAGCAGAGAGCGGACAGGCTATGGCTACACCTTC.